One and the same sample provided the 9 T cell receptor beta chains below, sequenced in a study of Ad26.COV2.S vaccination and SARS-CoV-2 variants. Measured with immunoSEQ multiplex PCR; TCRdb has only the in-frame clones, and not every one. Counted here are a few hundred thousand clones, around 87% occurring once; the ten biggest clones make up about 3.4%. Treatment denoted: roughly 20 received Ad26.COV2.S at low or high dose, single or two shots; a few received placebo; per-sample allocation not given. Each sample was drawn 63 days after the first injection (of vaccine or placebo). Sequences were derived from peripheral blood, sampled in a trial of Ad26.COV2.S vaccine versus placebo. The receptors originated from a person aged 18 to 59 who received the Ad26.COV2.S COVID-19 vaccine or a placebo.

The chain links TRBV5-1 to TRBJ2-1, with TRBD2 matching over 10 bases. The ends lost 3 bases at V and 5 bases at J; junction bases unmatched: 5. The CDR3 totals 15 residues. Per germline, CDR1 SGHRS and CDR2 YFSETQ. The CDR3 spells CASSSTSGENNEQFF. CDR3 bases: TGCGCCAGCAGCTCAACTAGCGGGGAAAACAATGAGCAGTTCTTC. Full variable domain (outside the CDR3, taken from reference TRBV5-1 and TRBJ2-1): KAGVTQTPRYLIKTRGQQVTLSCSPISGHRSVSWYQQTPGQGLQFLFEYFSETQRNKGNFPGRFSGRQFSNSRSEMNVSTLELGDSALYLCASSSTSGENNEQFFGPGTRLTVL.

This clone was recorded only once. The CDR3 nucleotides are TGTGCCAGCAGCTTAGAAGGGGGGCACCAAGAGACCCAGTACTTC. This encodes CASSLEGGHQETQYF. This chain links TRBV11-3 with TRBJ2-5, with D possibly being TRBD1 or TRBD2 (6 bases each). The CDR3 is made up of 15 amino acids. The germline V gene encodes CDR1 SGHNT and CDR2 YENEEA. V lost 0 bases to trimming and J lost 0 bases, with 8 bases between them.

This chain uses TRBV27 with TRBJ2-2; no firm D call. The CDR3 sequence is 12 residues long. Per germline, CDR1 MNHEY and CDR2 SMNVEV (reference sequence). With 1 base removed from V and 6 bases from J, the gap between germline ends came to 3 bases. The CDR3 region is CASSLWAGELFF. The CDR3 DNA sequence: TGTGCCAGCAGTTTATGGGCCGGGGAGCTGTTTTTT.

This clone was found a few times. J is TRBJ1-5 and V is TRBV12-3 or TRBV12-4, with D unclear. The CDR3 covers 13 residues. V lost 3 bases and J 4 bases, leaving 7 bases between the germline ends. The CDR3 nucleotides read TGTGCCAGCAGTTTCCGGGGAAATCAGCCCCAGCATTTT. This sequence encodes CASSFRGNQPQHF.

This clone was seen many times. V and J are TRBV10-3 and TRBJ1-1; D remains unclear. The CDR3 is 11 amino acids. The germline CDR1 and CDR2 sequences are ENHRY and SYGVKD. Trimming removed 2 bases from V and 3 bases from J, with 1 base in between. The CDR3 here is CAISEHTEAFF. CDR3 coding DNA: TGTGCCATCAGTGAGCACACTGAAGCTTTCTTT.

V is TRBV2 and J is TRBJ1-4, with D perhaps TRBD1 (5 bases). The CDR3 contains 12 residues. CDR1 SNHLY and CDR2 FYNNEI come from the germline V gene. With 8 bases removed from V and 8 bases from J, the gap between germline ends came to 12 bases. CDR3 amino acids: CASDTGEEKLFF. CDR3 DNA sequence: TGTGCCAGCGATACGGGGGAAGAAAAACTGTTTTTT.

The V and J genes are TRBV5-1 and TRBJ2-2; D unclear. Germline V gives CDR1 SGHRS, CDR2 YFSETQ. This CDR3 contains 16 residues. The V end lost 4 bases, the J end lost 0 bases, and 13 bases lay between the germline ends. CDR3 DNA sequence: TGCGCCAGCAGCCCTCCGAGGAGTTCGAACACCGGGGAGCTGTTTTTT. Encoded protein: CASSPPRSSNTGELFF.

The chain has TRBV3-1 (or the pseudogene TRBV3-2) and TRBJ2-5; TRBD2 agrees at 11 bases. Germline V gene sequence: CDR1 LGHDT, CDR2 YNNKEL (reference sequence). The CDR3 extends over 16 amino acids. The J segment lost 1 base and the V segment lost 2 bases, leaving 3 bases of the junction unmatched. The chain's CDR3 is CASSQLSGGGQETQYF. For the CDR3, the DNA is TGTGCCAGCAGCCAACTTAGCGGGGGGGGCCAAGAGACCCAGTACTTC.

This clone was picked up one time. The rearrangement joins TRBV25-1 to TRBJ2-5; 12 bases are a match to TRBD2. CDR1 MGHDK and CDR2 SYGVNS come from the germline V gene. Unmatched junction bases numbered 3, after V lost 3 bases and J lost 4 bases. This CDR3 is built from 15 residues. CDR3 loop: CASSDSSGGAETQYF. The CDR3 coding sequence is TGTGCCAGCAGTGATTCTAGCGGGGGGGCAGAGACCCAGTACTTC.